This is a list of T cell receptor beta chains from one sample in a study of response to subunit inactivated influenza vaccine. TCRdb re-called the RT-PCR reads with MiXCR, one entry per CDR3 protein. The table records 700,000 to 800,000 distinct CDR3 sequences, less than 20% of them present only once. Sample: PBMCs from blood, taken approximately 5 days after vaccination. These receptors were obtained from a man aged 50 to 60 who received an inactivated influenza vaccine. Each CDR3 is given with its conserved first and last residue. The D gene is left open where the match is weak. Clone size is shown for a subset of rows, as once, few, many or a class of expanded clone.

>.|TRBJ1-3|.|15|TRBV11-2
CASRPLQGSGNTIYF
TGTGCCAGCAGACCACTTCAGGGGTCTGGAAACACCATATATTTT
>.|TRBJ2-3|TRBD2|16|TRBV4-2
CASSLEGLAESDTQYF
TGTGCCAGCAGCCTAGAGGGACTAGCAGAATCGGATACGCAGTATTTT
>many|TRBJ1-4|.|14|TRBV20-1
CSASPGPRGEKLFF
TGCAGTGCTAGCCCTGGCCCGAGAGGGGAAAAACTGTTTTTT
>.|TRBJ2-7|.|15|TRBV10-2
CASSEMWQGFGEQYF
TGCGCCAGCAGTGAGATGTGGCAGGGGTTCGGCGAGCAGTACTTC
>few|TRBJ1-2|.|14|TRBV6-2/TRBV6-3
CASSMDIANYGYTF
TGTGCCAGCAGTATGGACATCGCTAACTATGGCTACACCTTC
>few|TRBJ1-6|.|14|TRBV12-3/TRBV12-4
CASSLDGSNSPLHF
TGTGCCAGCAGTTTAGACGGGTCCAATTCACCCCTCCACTTT
>few|TRBJ2-1|.|15|TRBV20-1
CSALTSSTLYNEQFF
TGCAGTGCTCTAACTAGCTCCACACTTTACAATGAGCAGTTCTTC
>.|TRBJ2-7|TRBD2|15|TRBV18
CASSQRKLATYEQYF
TGTGCCAGCTCACAGAGGAAACTAGCGACCTACGAGCAGTACTTC
>few|TRBJ2-1|.|13|TRBV20-1
CSAREAFRNGQFF
TGCAGTGCTAGAGAGGCTTTCCGTAATGGGCAGTTCTTC
>.|TRBJ2-3|TRBD2|18|TRBV2
CTISSPGLAEKSTDTQYF
TGTACCATCAGTTCTCCCGGACTAGCGGAAAAATCCACAGATACGCAGTATTTT
>few|TRBJ2-3|TRBD2|15|TRBV5-1
CASTTSGTAGDTQYF
TGCGCCAGCACCACTAGCGGGACCGCGGGGGATACGCAGTATTTT
>few|TRBJ2-2|TRBD2|15|TRBV5-1
CASSWASGPTGELFF
TGCGCCAGCAGCTGGGCTAGCGGTCCCACCGGGGAGCTGTTTTTT
>.|TRBJ2-3|TRBD2|15|TRBV7-9
CASSLLAGVSDTQYF
TGTGCCAGCAGCTTACTAGCGGGAGTCTCAGATACGCAGTATTTT